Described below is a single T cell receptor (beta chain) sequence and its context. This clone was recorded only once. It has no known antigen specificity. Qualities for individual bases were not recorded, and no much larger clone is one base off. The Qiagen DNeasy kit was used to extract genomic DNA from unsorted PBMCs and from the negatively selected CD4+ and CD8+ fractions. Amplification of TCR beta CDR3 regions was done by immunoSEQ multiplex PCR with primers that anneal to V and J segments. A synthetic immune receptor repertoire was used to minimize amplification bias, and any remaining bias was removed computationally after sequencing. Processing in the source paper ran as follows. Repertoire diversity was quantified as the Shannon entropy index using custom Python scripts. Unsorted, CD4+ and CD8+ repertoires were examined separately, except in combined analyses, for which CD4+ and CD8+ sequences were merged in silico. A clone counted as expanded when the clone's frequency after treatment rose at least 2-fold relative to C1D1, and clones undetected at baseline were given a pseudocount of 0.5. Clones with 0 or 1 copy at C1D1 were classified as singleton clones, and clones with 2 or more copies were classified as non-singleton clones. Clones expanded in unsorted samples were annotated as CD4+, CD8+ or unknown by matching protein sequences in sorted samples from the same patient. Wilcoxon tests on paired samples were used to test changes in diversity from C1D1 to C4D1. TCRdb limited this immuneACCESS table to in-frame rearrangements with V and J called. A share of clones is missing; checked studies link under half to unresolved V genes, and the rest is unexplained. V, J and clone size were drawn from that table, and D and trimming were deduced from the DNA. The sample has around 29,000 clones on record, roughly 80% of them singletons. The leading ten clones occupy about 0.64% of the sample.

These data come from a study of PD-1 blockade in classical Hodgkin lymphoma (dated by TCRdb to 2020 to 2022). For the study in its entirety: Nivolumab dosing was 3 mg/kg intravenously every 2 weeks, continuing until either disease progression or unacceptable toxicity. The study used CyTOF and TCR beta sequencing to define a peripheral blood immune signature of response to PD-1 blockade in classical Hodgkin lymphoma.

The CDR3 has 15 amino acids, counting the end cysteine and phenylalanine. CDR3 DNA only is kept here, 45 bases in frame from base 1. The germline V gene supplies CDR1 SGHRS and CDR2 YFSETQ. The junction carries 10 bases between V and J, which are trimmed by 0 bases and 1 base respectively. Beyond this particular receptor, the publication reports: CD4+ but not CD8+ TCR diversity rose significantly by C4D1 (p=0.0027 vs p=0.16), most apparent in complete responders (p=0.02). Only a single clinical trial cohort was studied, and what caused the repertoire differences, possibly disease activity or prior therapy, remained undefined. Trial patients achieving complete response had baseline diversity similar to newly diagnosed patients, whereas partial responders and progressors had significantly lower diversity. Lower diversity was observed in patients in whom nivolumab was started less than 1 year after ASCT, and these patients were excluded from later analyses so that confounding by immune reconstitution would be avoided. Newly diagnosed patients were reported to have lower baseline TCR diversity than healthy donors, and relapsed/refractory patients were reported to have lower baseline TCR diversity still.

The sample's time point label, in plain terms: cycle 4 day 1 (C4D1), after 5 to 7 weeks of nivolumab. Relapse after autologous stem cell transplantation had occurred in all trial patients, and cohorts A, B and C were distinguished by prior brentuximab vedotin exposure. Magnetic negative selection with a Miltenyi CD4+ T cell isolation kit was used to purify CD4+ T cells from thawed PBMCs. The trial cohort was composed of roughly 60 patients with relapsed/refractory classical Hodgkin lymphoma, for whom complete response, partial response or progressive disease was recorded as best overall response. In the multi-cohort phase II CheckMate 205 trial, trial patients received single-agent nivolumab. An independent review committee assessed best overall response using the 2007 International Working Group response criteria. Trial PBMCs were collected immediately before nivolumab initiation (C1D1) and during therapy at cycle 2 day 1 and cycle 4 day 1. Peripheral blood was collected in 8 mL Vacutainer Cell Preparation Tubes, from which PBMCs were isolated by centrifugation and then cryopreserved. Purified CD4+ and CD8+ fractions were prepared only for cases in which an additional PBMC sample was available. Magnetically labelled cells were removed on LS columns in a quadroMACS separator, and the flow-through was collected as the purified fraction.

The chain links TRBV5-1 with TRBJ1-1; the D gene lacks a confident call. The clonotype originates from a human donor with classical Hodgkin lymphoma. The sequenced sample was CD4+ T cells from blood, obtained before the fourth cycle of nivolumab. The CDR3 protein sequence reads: CASSLEHPGNTEAFF. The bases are TGCGCCAGCAGCTTGGAACATCCGGGGAACACTGAAGCTTTCTTT.